Shown below are 21 T cell receptor beta chains from a single sample sequenced in a study of T cells in Graves' hyperthyroidism and ophthalmopathy. It was RNA transcripts that yielded the amplified TCR beta CDR3 regions. In the first-round RT-PCR of the TCR CDR3, the HTBI primer set was used. Via MiXCR, TCRdb re-called the multiplex PCR reads, giving one row per CDR3 protein. The table includes about 520,000 distinct CDR3 sequences, around 24% detected once. Material for sequencing was blood. These TCRs come from a woman aged 25-40 years with Graves' ophthalmopathy.

This clonotype was picked up many times. This rearrangement joins TRBV11-2 to TRBJ1-2; 7 bases agree with TRBD1. The CDR3 has 15 residues. J lost 7 bases, V lost 0 bases, and 8 bases had no gene match. Per germline, CDR1 SGHAT and CDR2 FQNNGV. The DNA for the CDR3 is TGTGCCAGCAGCTTAGAAGGGGGCCAGGGTCCTGGCTACACCTTC. Translated, it gives CASSLEGGQGPGYTF.

On this clonotype: A read error is possible here, since a much larger clone lies one base away. This CDR3 reads CAIRQGPNTEAFF. Here the CDR3 DNA reads TGTGCCATCAGACAGGGACCGAACACTGAAGCTTTCTTT. V gene TRBV10-3 combines with J gene TRBJ1-1, with D perhaps matching TRBD1 (6 bases). Germline V gives CDR1 ENHRY, CDR2 SYGVKD. The CDR3 length is 13 residues. The V end was cut by 6 bases, the J end by 1 base, with 9 bases between.

In regard to this clonotype: The conserved phenylalanine or tryptophan normally closing the CDR3 is absent here, so this likely arose from a read error. The rearrangement uses TRBV20-1 and TRBJ1-5; weak D call: TRBD1 (5 bases). The CDR3 loop spans 14 amino acids. Germline V CDR1 and CDR2: DFQATT, SNEGSKA (reference sequence). V shed 6 bases and J shed 2 bases, with 14 bases lying between them. CDR3 amino acids: CSAYQGAGNQPQHV. Written as DNA, the CDR3 is TGCAGTGCCTACCAGGGAGCAGGCAATCAGCCCCAGCATGTT.

This clonotype was seen a handful of times. Because it lacks the conserved phenylalanine or tryptophan at the end, this CDR3 is likely a read error. The rearrangement links TRBV10-1 to TRBJ2-2; 10 nucleotides match TRBD2. The CDR3 length is 17 residues. V shed 4 bases, J shed 0 bases, and the junction held 5 bases outside the gene matches. Germline V gene data show CDR1 as WNHNN and CDR2 as SYGVQD (reference sequence). CDR3 sequence: CASSAASGGPNTGELFS. The CDR3 nucleotides read TGCGCCAGCAGTGCAGCTAGCGGGGGCCCGAACACCGGGGAGCTGTTTTCT.

The rearrangement joins TRBV28 to TRBJ2-5, with TRBD2 identical over 10 bases. V lost 5 bases, J lost 8 bases, and 11 bases stayed unmatched. The germline V gene has CDR1 MDHEN and CDR2 SYDVKM. This CDR3 contains 15 residues. The CDR3, as DNA: TGTGCCAGCAGTCCCCCGGGAGCGGGGGGGGACACCCAGTACTTC. It is translated as CASSPPGAGGDTQYF.

This clonotype was counted ten times or more. The chain is built from TRBV20-1 and TRBJ1-1; 12 bases are a match to TRBD1. The germline V gene has CDR1 DFQATT and CDR2 SNEGSKA (reference sequence). The trim removed 2 bases at V and 4 bases at J, leaving 5 bases unmatched. This CDR3 is built from 15 residues. CDR3 coding DNA: TGCAGTGCTAGAACGGGACAGGGGGCCGGCACTGAAGCTTTCTTT. Translated: CSARTGQGAGTEAFF.

Here the CDR3 reads CASSPARNYGYTF. CDR3 in DNA: TGTGCCAGCAGCCCCGCCAGAAACTATGGCTACACCTTC. The rearrangement uses TRBV11-2 and TRBJ1-2; D not certain. This CDR3 region has 13 residues. Trimming stripped 5 bases from V and 2 bases from J, with 9 bases between. Per the germline V gene, CDR1 is SGHAT and CDR2 is FQNNGV.

The chain employs TRBV12-3 or TRBV12-4 and TRBJ1-1, with D possibly being TRBD1 (5 bases). The CDR3 is 16 amino acids. Trimming pared 4 bases from V and 0 bases from J, leaving 15 bases between. The CDR3 spells CASSSPDTTLNTEAFF. The CDR3 DNA follows: TGTGCCAGCAGTTCCCCGGACACGACATTGAACACTGAAGCTTTCTTT.

This clonotype was counted between two and nine times. The chain carries TRBV28 and TRBJ1-2; maybe TRBD1 (5 bases). Trimming removed 6 bases from V and 5 bases from J, with 10 bases in between. Germline lookup yields CDR1 MDHEN and CDR2 SYDVKM. The CDR3 runs to 12 residues. The chain's CDR3 is CASRGGLYGYTF. The CDR3 DNA reads TGTGCCAGCAGGGGGGGGTTGTATGGCTACACCTTC.

V usage is TRBV20-1 and J usage is TRBJ1-1; D remains unclear. V was trimmed by 2 bases and J by 5 bases, leaving 9 bases between them. The CDR3 is 12 amino acids. Germline values: CDR1 DFQATT, CDR2 SNEGSKA (reference sequence). The CDR3 DNA is TGCAGTGCTAGACGTGGTTGGACTGAAGCTTTCTTT. It specifies CSARRGWTEAFF.

There are many counts of this clonotype. The chain carries TRBV6-1 and TRBJ1-3; D call uncertain. CDR3 length: 16 residues. V gave up 2 bases and J gave up 0 bases, with 11 bases separating them. Germline V gene sequence: CDR1 MNHNS, CDR2 SASEGT. CDR3 loop: CASSENTVYSGNTIYF. Here the CDR3 DNA reads TGTGCCAGCAGTGAAAATACTGTCTACTCTGGAAACACCATATATTTT.

This clonotype was found a few times. This chain uses TRBV6-5 with TRBJ2-5, with 10 bases aligning to TRBD1. J gave up 5 bases and V 4 bases, and 7 bases lay outside the gene matches. Germline lookup yields CDR1 MNHEY and CDR2 SVGAGI. The length of the CDR3 is 15 residues. The CDR3 loop is CASSSPTGGLETQYF. The CDR3 DNA reads as TGTGCCAGCAGTTCTCCGACAGGGGGCTTGGAGACCCAGTACTTC.

This clonotype was recorded many times. The chain couples TRBV5-1 to TRBJ2-6; 10 bases agree with TRBD2. This CDR3 comprises 18 residues. Unmatched junction bases numbered 7, after V lost 4 bases and J lost 0 bases. From germline, CDR1 is SGHRS and CDR2 YFSETQ. CDR3: CASSEGTSASSGANVLTF. The CDR3 coding sequence is TGCGCCAGCAGCGAGGGGACTAGCGCCAGCTCTGGGGCCAACGTCCTGACTTTC.

This clonotype has a count of ten or more. The rearrangement links TRBV12-3 or TRBV12-4 to TRBJ1-5; 8 bases map to TRBD1. The CDR3 spans 13 residues. V lost 5 bases to trimming and J lost 9 bases; unmatched junction nucleotides: 6. The CDR3 coding sequence is TGTGCCAGCAGTCTCCAGGGGGCAGGGCCCCAGCATTTT. Its translation: CASSLQGAGPQHF.

This clonotype was observed many times. The rearrangement joins TRBV6-2 or TRBV6-3 to TRBJ1-5; D not certain. The germline V and J ends were trimmed by 0 bases and 4 bases, with 7 bases remaining between them. Germline-derived CDR1 and CDR2 are MNHEY and SVGEGT. The CDR3 spans 14 residues. CDR3 coding DNA: TGTGCCAGCAGTTACTCGTATGGGAATCAGCCCCAGCATTTT. Protein sequence: CASSYSYGNQPQHF.

This clonotype has ten or more counts. The rearrangement uses TRBV6-1 and TRBJ1-5; D gene uncertain. Per the germline V gene, CDR1 is MNHNS and CDR2 is SASEGT. The CDR3 sequence is 17 residues long. V lost 2 bases and J lost 0, with 14 bases in between. The CDR3 loop is CASSERASRYSNQPQHF. The CDR3 nucleotides read TGTGCCAGCAGTGAAAGGGCTTCTCGCTATAGCAATCAGCCCCAGCATTTT.

The J gene is TRBJ1-5, the V gene TRBV4-1, with TRBD1 matching 9 bases. Germline CDR1 and CDR2: MGHRA and YSYEKL. J gave up 5 bases and V 4 bases, and 3 bases lay outside the gene matches. The CDR3 totals 14 residues. This CDR3 is CASSPGTGYQPQHF. The DNA of the CDR3 is TGCGCCAGCAGCCCCGGGACAGGGTATCAGCCCCAGCATTTT.

The chain is built from TRBV5-1 and TRBJ2-2; D gene ambiguous. Germline loops: CDR1 SGHRS, CDR2 YFSETQ. This CDR3 has 16 residues. V dropped 2 bases and J dropped 0 bases, with 11 bases sitting between them. CDR3: CASSFSADANTGELFF. The DNA of the CDR3 is TGCGCCAGCAGCTTCTCGGCGGACGCGAACACCGGGGAGCTGTTTTTT. Supplemented by reference TRBV5-1 and TRBJ2-2, the full variable domain reads KAGVTQTPRYLIKTRGQQVTLSCSPISGHRSVSWYQQTPGQGLQFLFEYFSETQRNKGNFPGRFSGRQFSNSRSEMNVSTLELGDSALYLCASSFSADANTGELFFGEGSRLTVL.

This clonotype has just one count. A much bigger clone sits one base away, suggesting this may be a read error. This rearrangement joins TRBV12-3 or TRBV12-4 to TRBJ2-2, with D perhaps assigned TRBD1 or TRBD2 (5 bases each). The CDR3 length is 14 residues. CDR3 DNA sequence: TGTGCCAGCATGAGGGGCGCGGGCACCGGGGAGCTGTGTTTT. Protein product: CASMRGAGTGELCF.

The CDR3 sequence: CASSSPMEEAPYF. The CDR3 nucleotides read TGTGCCAGCAGCTCCCCCATGGAGGAGGCTCCGTACTTC. The chain is built from TRBV7-3 and TRBJ2-7, with a possible D match to TRBD2 (5 bases). The CDR3 contains 13 residues. Trimming stripped 4 bases from V and 12 bases from J, with 19 bases between. Germline lookup yields CDR1 SGHTA and CDR2 FQGTGA.

This clonotype turned up a few times. The rearrangement links TRBV15 to TRBJ2-7; a possible D gene is TRBD1 (5 bases). The CDR3 has 14 amino acids. Trimming removed 1 base from V and 7 bases from J, with 14 bases in between. Germline V gene lookup returns CDR1 LNHNV and CDR2 YYDKDF (reference sequence). CDR3 sequence: CATSRVVGRQEQYF. CDR3 sequence (DNA): TGTGCCACCAGCAGAGTTGTGGGGCGCCAGGAGCAGTACTTC.